The 9 T cell receptor beta chains below come from one sample, sequenced in a study of T-cell memory formation after mild COVID-19. MiXCR, run by TCRdb on the 5' RACE reads, gives a single entry per CDR3 protein. The sample has hundreds of thousands of distinct CDR3 sequences, 23% seen once; the top ten hold 13%. The specimen was PBMCs or a T cell subset sorted from them (not recorded which). These receptors came from an adult woman who had mild COVID-19 (a few samples of this study predate the infection). Cell type and time point are not known.

This clonotype was seen a handful of times. The rearrangement links TRBV11-2 to TRBJ2-3; D may be TRBD2 (5 bases). V was pared by 5 bases and J by 0 bases, with 15 bases between. From germline, CDR1 is SGHAT and CDR2 FQNNGV. The CDR3 is made up of 16 amino acids. The CDR3 nucleotides are TGTGCCAGCAGCCCAGGAGGCAGAGATAGCACAGATACGCAGTATTTT. It is translated as CASSPGGRDSTDTQYF.

The chain recombines TRBV21-1 with TRBJ2-7; the table's D call of TRBD2 was not tested on the DNA. TRBV21-1 corresponds to a pseudogene. The CDR3 contains 16 residues. The DNA for the CDR3 is TGTGCCAGCAGCAAAATGTGGCTAGCCGGGCTCCACGAGCAGTACTTC. This sequence encodes CASSKMWLAGLHEQYF.

V gene TRBV12-3 or TRBV12-4 combines with J gene TRBJ2-1; D is undetermined. V was clipped by 0 bases and J by 7 bases, with 7 bases between them. The CDR3 covers 13 residues. CDR3 nucleotides: TGTGCCAGCAGTTTAGCGACCGGGAATGAGCAGTTCTTC. Protein: CASSLATGNEQFF.

This rearrangement joins TRBV5-1 to TRBJ1-1; TRBD1 is a possible D gene (5 bases). Germline CDR1 SGHRS, CDR2 YFSETQ. With 2 bases removed from V and 4 bases from J, the gap between germline ends came to 12 bases. The CDR3 consists of 14 residues. The CDR3 protein is CASSFQGVGTEAFF. Here the CDR3 DNA reads TGCGCCAGCAGCTTTCAGGGCGTGGGCACTGAAGCTTTCTTT.

This clonotype has only a few counts. The chain is built from TRBV27 and TRBJ2-5; D is perhaps TRBD1 or TRBD2 (6 bases each). Germline CDR1 and CDR2: MNHEY and SMNVEV (reference sequence). This CDR3 comprises 15 residues. Trimming removed 6 bases at V and 5 bases at J, with 19 bases between. CDR3 loop: CASSRLEGVGETQYF. The CDR3 DNA is TGTGCCAGCAGCCGACTGGAGGGGGTAGGGGAGACCCAGTACTTC.

CDR3 in DNA: TGTGCCTGGACCCAGGGGCCTGAAGCTTTCTTT. This translates into CAWTQGPEAFF. This rearrangement joins TRBV30 to TRBJ1-1, with a possible D match to TRBD1 (6 bases). Trimming stripped 4 bases from V and 6 bases from J, with 9 bases between. This CDR3 is built from 11 residues. Germline CDR1 is GTSNPN and CDR2 is SVGIG (reference sequence).

The V gene is TRBV3-1, the J gene TRBJ2-2; tentatively, D is TRBD1 or TRBD2 (5 bases each). V lost 8 bases and J lost 1, with 17 bases in between. The CDR3 has 16 residues. Germline lookup yields CDR1 LGHDT and CDR2 YNNKEL (reference sequence). CDR3: CASCPGTFLNTGELFF. In DNA form, the CDR3 reads TGTGCCAGCTGTCCCGGGACGTTTTTGAACACCGGGGAGCTGTTTTTT.

This clonotype was detected only a few times. This chain uses TRBV7-2 with TRBJ2-3; TRBD2 aligns across 9 bases. With 5 bases clipped from V and 3 bases from J, the junction kept 15 bases outside the gene matches. Germline CDR1 and CDR2: SGHTA and FQGNSA. This CDR3 contains 18 residues. CDR3 sequence: CASSPAPIAGGRTDTQYF. For the CDR3, the DNA is TGTGCCAGCAGCCCTGCTCCGATTGCGGGAGGGAGAACAGATACGCAGTATTTT.

This clonotype was seen just once. The gene calls are TRBV2 and TRBJ2-3, with 8 bases identical to TRBD2. The CDR3 length is 16 residues. Germline V gene lookup returns CDR1 SNHLY and CDR2 FYNNEI. The V and J ends lost 4 bases and 6 bases, in that order; junction bases with no gene match: 12. CDR3 bases: TGTGCCAGCAGTGGTCCCCCGGGAGGGAGGTGGGATACGCAGTATTTT. Encoded protein: CASSGPPGGRWDTQYF.